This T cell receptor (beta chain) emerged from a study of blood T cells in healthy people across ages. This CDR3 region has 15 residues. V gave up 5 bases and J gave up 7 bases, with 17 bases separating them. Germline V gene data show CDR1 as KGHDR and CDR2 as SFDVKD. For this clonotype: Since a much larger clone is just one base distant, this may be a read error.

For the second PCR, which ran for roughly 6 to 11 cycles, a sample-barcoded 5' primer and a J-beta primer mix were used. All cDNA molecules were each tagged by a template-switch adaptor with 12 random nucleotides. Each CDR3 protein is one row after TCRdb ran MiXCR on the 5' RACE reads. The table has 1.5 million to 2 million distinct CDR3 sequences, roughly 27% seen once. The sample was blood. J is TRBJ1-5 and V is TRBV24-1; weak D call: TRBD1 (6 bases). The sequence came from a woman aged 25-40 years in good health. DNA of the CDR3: TGTGCCACCAGTGGCCCACAGGGATCGAGACAGCCCCAGCATTTT. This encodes CATSGPQGSRQPQHF.